This T cell receptor beta chain was sequenced during a study of T-cell memory formation after mild COVID-19. For the study at large: Clusters were largely donor specific.

In the case of this clonotype: Its antigen is currently unknown.

5'RACE with constant-segment primers yielded barcoded, UMI-tagged TCR alpha and TCR beta cDNA libraries. TCRdb redid the calling of the 5' RACE reads with MiXCR, one entry per CDR3 protein. The sample records around 440,000 distinct CDR3 sequences, 15% to 20% being singletons. Study-level points and caveats: CD4+ clones that contracted lay mainly in CM and EM; CD8+ ones lay in EMRA. Clones that shrank (day 15 to 85) were balanced CD4/CD8, whereas later expanders leaned CD4+.

The CDR3 sequence is 14 residues long. V lost 6 bases and J lost 2, with 11 bases in between. The genes are TRBV12-3 or TRBV12-4 and TRBJ2-1; D is uncertain. The sequence derives from an adult woman who had mild COVID-19 (a few samples of this study predate the infection). Cell type and time point are not known. Sequencing was performed on PBMCs or a T cell subset sorted from them (not recorded which). CDR3 amino acids: CASSQTVTYNEQFF. CDR3 DNA: TGTGCCAGCAGCCAGACCGTCACCTACAATGAGCAGTTCTTC.